The 25 T cell receptor beta chains presented below share a single source sample, sequenced in a study of cytomegalovirus exposure and HLA in healthy donors (dated by TCRdb to between 2016 and 2019). Libraries were prepared through the immunoSEQ multiplex PCR assay. For the multiplex PCR, a mixture combining 60 forward primers for TCR Vbeta segments and 13 reverse primers for TCR Jbeta segments was used. TCRdb limited this immuneACCESS table to in-frame rearrangements with V and J called. A share of clones is missing; checked studies link under half to unresolved V genes, and the rest is unexplained. In this sample the table shows 120,000 or so clones, 65% to 85% of which occur a single time. Clones ranked in the top ten supply around 5.9% of the sample. The sample consisted of PBMCs. The receptors come from a man under 40 in good health and CMV-seropositive.

The J gene is TRBJ1-6, the V gene TRBV13, with D possibly being TRBD1 (5 bases). The CDR3 is 16 residues long. The germline CDR1 and CDR2 sequences are PRHDT and FYEKMQ (reference sequence). The V and J ends lost 3 bases and 0 bases respectively, with 9 bases between them. CDR3 sequence: CASSFAGNSYNSPLHF. DNA of the CDR3: TGTGCCAGCAGCTTTGCAGGGAACTCCTATAATTCACCCCTCCACTTT.

V usage is TRBV19 and J usage is TRBJ1-4; D unclear. The germline V gene encodes CDR1 LNHDA and CDR2 SQIVND (reference sequence). The CDR3 is 15 residues long. Trimming shortened V by 3 bases and J by 8 bases, and 16 bases separated the two germline ends. DNA of the CDR3: TGTGCCAGTAGTATGGGTACGGGAGGCGGGGAAAAACTGTTTTTT. As protein: CASSMGTGGGEKLFF.

The genes are TRBV5-6 and TRBJ2-5; D not resolved. CDR1 is SGHDT, CDR2 YYEEEE, per germline. The ends were cut back, 2 bases at V and 0 bases at J, with 14 bases in the middle. This CDR3 is built from 16 residues. CDR3: CASSLQTGHHQETQYF. In nucleotides, the CDR3 is TGTGCCAGCAGCTTACAGACCGGCCATCACCAAGAGACCCAGTACTTC.

This sequence joins TRBV7-8 and TRBJ2-7; 8 bases agree with TRBD2. V was clipped by 1 base and J by 0 bases; unmatched bases: 11. The CDR3 has 18 amino acids. Looked up from germline, CDR1 is SGHVS and CDR2 is FQNEAQ. For the CDR3, the DNA is TGTGCCAGCAGCTTAGGGCTAGCGGGCGGATCAAGCTCCTACGAGCAGTACTTC. Protein: CASSLGLAGGSSSYEQYF. The full variable domain, in which reference TRBV7-8 and TRBJ2-7 provide the parts outside the CDR3, is GAGVSQSPRYKVAKRGQDVALRCDPISGHVSLFWYQQALGQGPEFLTYFQNEAQLDKSGLPSDRFFAERPEGSVSTLKIQRTQQEDSAVYLCASSLGLAGGSSSYEQYFGPGTRLTVT.

The chain carries TRBV18 and TRBJ2-1; D is perhaps TRBD1 (6 bases). Looked up from germline, CDR1 is KGHSH and CDR2 is LQKENI. V shed 6 bases and J shed 10 bases, with 19 bases lying between them. The CDR3 consists of 14 residues. The CDR3 bases are TGTGCCAGCTCCCAGCGAGGACAGAAAAAAGAGCAGTTCTTC. As protein: CASSQRGQKKEQFF.

This clone occurred a few times. The J gene is TRBJ2-7, the V gene TRBV6-6, with 7 nucleotides matching TRBD2. Germline V lookup: CDR1 MNHNY, CDR2 SVGAGI (reference sequence). V trimming: 4 bases; J trimming: 1 base; junction bases outside the gene matches: 7. The CDR3 loop spans 15 amino acids. In DNA form, the CDR3 reads TGTGCCAGCAGTTCATCAGCGGGGAAATCCTACGAGCAGTACTTC. This codes for CASSSSAGKSYEQYF.

This clone was recorded once. The gene calls are TRBV7-9 and TRBJ2-3; D not resolved. Deletions cut 1 base from V and 0 bases from J, with 14 bases between. CDR1 and CDR2 (germline): SEHNR, FQNEAQ (reference sequence). The CDR3 consists of 17 residues. DNA of the CDR3: TGTGCCAGCAGCTTAGGTCCTTATGCCGGTAGCACAGATACGCAGTATTTT. The encoded protein is CASSLGPYAGSTDTQYF.

This chain connects TRBV4-1 to TRBJ2-5; TRBD1 aligns across 9 bases. After removal of 5 bases from V and 5 bases from J, the junction contained 3 bases not matched to a gene. Germline CDR1 is MGHRA and CDR2 is YSYEKL. The CDR3 totals 13 residues. The CDR3 spells CASSDRGEETQYF. The CDR3 DNA sequence: TGCGCCAGCAGCGACAGGGGGGAGGAGACCCAGTACTTC.

The rearrangement links TRBV27 to TRBJ1-1; D not resolved. Deletions cut 5 bases from V and 8 bases from J, with 18 bases between. This CDR3 has 14 residues. Germline V CDR1 and CDR2: MNHEY, SMNVEV (reference sequence). CDR3 loop: CASSPRQIDGEAFF. CDR3 coding DNA: TGTGCCAGCAGTCCCCGGCAGATTGACGGGGAAGCTTTCTTT.

This clone was detected a few times. The chain couples TRBV6-1 to TRBJ1-1; 8 nucleotides match TRBD1. CDR3 length equals 14 residues. CDR1 is MNHNS, CDR2 SASEGT, per germline. With V trimmed by 5 bases and J by 0 bases, 2 bases remained unmatched. The CDR3 coding sequence is TGTGCCAGCAGTATGACAGGGGTGAACACTGAAGCTTTCTTT. It yields the protein CASSMTGVNTEAFF.

The chain uses TRBV19 and TRBJ2-1; D might be TRBD2 (6 bases). The germline gives CDR1 LNHDA, CDR2 SQIVND (reference sequence). V was trimmed by 6 bases and J by 4 bases, leaving 7 bases between them. The CDR3 contains 12 residues. The CDR3 coding sequence is TGTGCCAGTAGGGGGACTTACAATGAGCAGTTCTTC. Amino acids: CASRGTYNEQFF.

In the case of this clone: At one end the junction does not follow the germline gene, possibly because of a read error. V gene TRBV27 combines with J gene TRBJ1-1, with TRBD1 identical over 9 bases. Germline V gene sequence: CDR1 MNHEY, CDR2 SMNVEV (reference sequence). The CDR3 spans 15 residues. Here the CDR3 reads CASSLSGQGTTEALF. The CDR3 DNA sequence: TGTGCCAGCAGTTTGTCGGGACAGGGAACCACTGAAGCTCTCTTT.

V and J are TRBV5-1 and TRBJ2-5, with 11 bases matching TRBD1. The J call may not be correct, given that the DNA end is closer to TRBJ2-7. Germline V gene lookup returns CDR1 SGHRS and CDR2 YFSETQ. The length of the CDR3 is 15 residues. DNA for the CDR3: TGCGCCAGCAGCACGCCGGGACAGGGGGCCTACGAGCAGTACTTC. Its translation: CASSTPGQGAYEQYF.

The chain recombines TRBV18 with TRBJ2-7; TRBD2 aligns across 8 bases. Trimming at V came to 3 bases and at J to 2 bases, leaving 6 bases not matched to a gene. The V gene's germline CDR1 is KGHSH and CDR2 LQKENI. The CDR3 spans 15 residues. The CDR3 spells CASSPQAGDTYEQYF. The CDR3, as DNA: TGTGCCAGCTCACCCCAAGCGGGGGATACCTACGAGCAGTACTTC.

The rearrangement joins TRBV7-8 to TRBJ2-5; D gene ambiguous. The CDR3 consists of 15 residues. V lost 2 bases and J 2 bases, leaving 12 bases between the germline ends. Germline V gives CDR1 SGHVS, CDR2 FQNEAQ. The CDR3 spells CASSLWSTIQETQYF. CDR3 DNA sequence: TGTGCCAGCAGCTTATGGTCCACTATACAAGAGACCCAGTACTTC. The full variable domain, rest sourced from reference TRBV7-8 and TRBJ2-5, is GAGVSQSPRYKVAKRGQDVALRCDPISGHVSLFWYQQALGQGPEFLTYFQNEAQLDKSGLPSDRFFAERPEGSVSTLKIQRTQQEDSAVYLCASSLWSTIQETQYFGPGTRLLVL.

V gene TRBV4-1 combines with J gene TRBJ2-7, with a possible D match to TRBD1 (6 bases). The germline V gene has CDR1 MGHRA and CDR2 YSYEKL. CDR3 length: 14 residues. Trimming cost V 0 bases and J 3 bases, with 9 bases left between them. The CDR3 is CASSQDGQYYEQYF. The CDR3 DNA sequence: TGCGCCAGCAGCCAAGATGGACAGTACTACGAGCAGTACTTC.

This CDR3 reads CASSQVNTEAFF. CDR3 DNA sequence: TGTGCCAGCAGCCAGGTGAACACTGAAGCTTTCTTT. The chain combines TRBV13 with TRBJ1-1; D unresolved. CDR1 is PRHDT and CDR2 is FYEKMQ in the germline V gene (reference sequence). The CDR3 loop spans 12 amino acids. V was trimmed by 5 bases and J by 0 bases, leaving 4 bases between them.

The V call is TRBV7-3, the J call TRBJ2-2; 8 bases agree with TRBD1. Per germline, CDR1 SGHTA and CDR2 FQGTGA. This CDR3 spans 18 amino acids. V was clipped by 0 bases and J by 4 bases; unmatched bases: 10. The CDR3 nucleotides are TGTGCCAGCAGCTTAACCCTAATTCAGGGGGCCGGCACCGGGGAGCTGTTTTTT. Translation gives CASSLTLIQGAGTGELFF.

Comment on this clone: A read error may account for a junction end that differs from germline. The V gene is TRBV7-9, the J gene TRBJ2-2, with D possibly matching TRBD1 (5 bases). Germline lookup yields CDR1 SEHNR and CDR2 FQNEAQ (reference sequence). This CDR3 has 13 amino acids. As DNA, the CDR3 is TGTTCCAGCAGCAATAGACAGACCGGGGAGCTGTTTTTT. Translation gives CSSSNRQTGELFF.

The chain has TRBV14 and TRBJ1-6, with no clear D. This CDR3 region has 13 residues. Germline V gives CDR1 SGHDN, CDR2 FVKESK. Trimming took off 1 base at V and 9 bases at J, with 7 bases between the two ends. The CDR3 reads CASSQAKRSPLHF. DNA of the CDR3: TGTGCCAGCAGCCAAGCTAAGCGTTCACCCCTCCACTTT.

The gene calls are TRBV6-4 and TRBJ1-1; TRBD1 agrees at 9 bases. In germline, CDR1 is MRHNA, CDR2 SNTAGT. The CDR3 runs to 14 residues. With 4 bases clipped from V and 5 bases from J, the junction kept 5 bases outside the gene matches. CDR3 in DNA: TGTGCCAGCAGTGCCGACAGGGGGGGAACTGAAGCTTTCTTT. It translates to CASSADRGGTEAFF.

The chain recombines TRBV7-8 with TRBJ2-7; 10 bases fit TRBD2. J was trimmed by 4 bases and V by 0 bases; bases with no gene match: 6. Germline lookup yields CDR1 SGHVS and CDR2 FQNEAQ. The CDR3 is made up of 16 amino acids. CDR3 amino acids: CASSLAPSGGRYEQYF. CDR3 in DNA: TGTGCCAGCAGCTTAGCCCCTAGCGGGGGACGTTACGAGCAGTACTTC.

The count of this clone is one. The V and J genes are TRBV5-1 and TRBJ2-7, with 8 bases aligning to TRBD1. The CDR3 loop spans 15 amino acids. Germline CDR1 and CDR2: SGHRS and YFSETQ. The J segment lost 1 base and the V segment lost 5 bases, leaving 8 bases of the junction unmatched. In nucleotides, the CDR3 is TGCGCCAGCAGTTCCGGGACAGGTCTTTCCTACGAGCAGTACTTC. Its translation: CASSSGTGLSYEQYF.

This clone was seen a few times. The rearrangement links TRBV6-1 to TRBJ1-1, with D possibly being TRBD1 (6 bases). Germline lookup yields CDR1 MNHNS and CDR2 SASEGT. The CDR3 is 15 amino acids. V lost 6 bases to trimming and J lost 0 bases, with 14 bases between them. The CDR3 is CASRTRQAMNTEAFF. The CDR3 nucleotides are TGTGCCAGCAGGACTCGACAGGCAATGAACACTGAAGCTTTCTTT.

The V call is TRBV6-5, the J call TRBJ2-2, with 7 bases fitting TRBD1. The CDR3 runs 15 residues. The trim removed 6 bases at V and 0 bases at J, leaving 4 bases unmatched. CDR1 and CDR2 from the germline V gene are MNHEY and SVGAGI. The DNA of the CDR3 is TGTGCCAGCAGCGCCGGGACAGCGAACACCGGGGAGCTGTTTTTT. Residues: CASSAGTANTGELFF.